This section outlines one T cell receptor beta chain sequence together with its context. Libraries were prepared by immunoSEQ multiplex PCR; TCRdb keeps only in-frame clonotypes and omits some of them. The sample carries 75,000 to 95,000 clones, about 91% recorded once. Stability required unchanged lesions during the previous 6 months. Anyone treated within the previous three months was excluded. The J segment lost 12 bases and the V segment lost 4 bases, leaving 10 bases of the junction unmatched. CDR3 length: 12 amino acids. In germline, CDR1 is SGHRS, CDR2 YFSETQ. This record comes from a study of resident and recirculating memory T cells in vitiligo. As for the study in general: Epidermis came from shave biopsies of lesional and nonlesional sites, plus PBMCs. Whole samples, not sorted cells, were homogenized and used for genomic DNA extraction.

Sequencing was carried out using blood. This TCR was sampled from a male donor with vitiligo. This rearrangement joins TRBV5-1 to TRBJ2-7; TRBD1 agrees at 7 bases. CDR3 amino acids: CASSRDSPNWYF. Here the CDR3 DNA reads TGCGCCAGCAGCCGGGACAGCCCCAATTGGTACTTC.